This T cell receptor beta chain comes out of a study of PD-L1 blockade in urothelial cancer. Study as a whole: Male sex and bladder-origin urothelial cancer were recorded for about nine tenths of the roughly 29 patients.

The CDR3 has 15 amino acids. V gave up 4 bases and J gave up 3 bases; unmatched junction bases: 6. Per the germline V gene, CDR1 is MNHEY and CDR2 is SMNVEV (reference sequence). Time point here: pretreatment peripheral blood. Diagnoses among patients were locally advanced or metastatic urothelial carcinoma. For each patient, 1 to 8 samples were obtained, pretreatment and on-treatment. Spiking of synthetic TCR analog templates was performed in each PCR. Clones were sequenced by immunoSEQ multiplex PCR, and TCRdb holds only the in-frame ones, with some missing. The sample includes roughly 16,000 clones, 70% to 90% of them seen just once.

This material consisted of PBMCs, taken around atezolizumab (anti-PD-L1) treatment. The J gene is TRBJ2-3, the V gene TRBV27, with 8 bases aligning to TRBD2. This TCR was recovered from a man in his sixties or seventies with urothelial cancer. CDR3 DNA: TGTGCCAGCAGTTCGGGAACTAGCGGTACAGATACGCAGTATTTT. Translated: CASSSGTSGTDTQYF.